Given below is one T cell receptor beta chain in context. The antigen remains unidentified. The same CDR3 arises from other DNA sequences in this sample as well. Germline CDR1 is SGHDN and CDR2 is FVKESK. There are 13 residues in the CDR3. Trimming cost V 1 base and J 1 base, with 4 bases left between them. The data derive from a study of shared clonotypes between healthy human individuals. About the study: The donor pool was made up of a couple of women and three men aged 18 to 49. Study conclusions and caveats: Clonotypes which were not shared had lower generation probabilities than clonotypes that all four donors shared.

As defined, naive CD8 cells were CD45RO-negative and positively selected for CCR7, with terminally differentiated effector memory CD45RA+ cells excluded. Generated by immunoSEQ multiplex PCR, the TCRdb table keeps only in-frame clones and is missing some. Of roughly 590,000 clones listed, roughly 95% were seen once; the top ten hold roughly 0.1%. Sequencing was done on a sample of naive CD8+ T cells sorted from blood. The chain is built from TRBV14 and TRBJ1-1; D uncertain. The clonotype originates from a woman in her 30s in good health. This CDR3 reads CASSQGQNTEAFF. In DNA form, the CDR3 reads TGTGCCAGCAGCCAAGGTCAGAACACTGAAGCTTTCTTT. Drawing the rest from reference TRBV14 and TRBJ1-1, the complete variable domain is EAGVTQFPSHSVIEKGQTVTLRCDPISGHDNLYWYRRVMGKEIKFLLHFVKESKQDESGMPNNRFLAERTGGTYSTLKVQPAELEDSGVYFCASSQGQNTEAFFGQGTRLTVV.